The clone carrying this T cell receptor (beta chain) was recorded only once. The sample comes from a study of control samples from healthy donors and cancer patients. Only in-frame clones appear in the TCRdb table, and some are missing; sequencing was by immunoSEQ multiplex PCR. The data show about 100,000 clones, about 90% seen once. Germline V gene sequence: CDR1 LNHDA, CDR2 SQIVND (reference sequence). Trimming shortened V by 9 bases and J by 2 bases, and 13 bases separated the two germline ends. CDR3 size: 13 residues. Sample: blood. This TCR derives from a woman aged 45-65 years in good health. The gene calls are TRBV19 and TRBJ2-5; TRBD2 is a possible D gene (6 bases). The CDR3 nucleotides are TGTGCCAGCCGTGGGACTTCGCAAGAGACCCAGTACTTC. This sequence encodes CASRGTSQETQYF.